This T cell receptor beta chain is from a study of immune evolution from preneoplasia to lung adenocarcinoma. About the study: HLA loss of heterozygosity: roughly 7.5% AIS, about 14% MIA, around 35% ADC, none AAH.

Turning to this clone: Its antigen is still unknown. One end of the junction is discordant with germline, which a read error may explain.

Sequencing was performed with immunoSEQ multiplex PCR; in TCRdb, only in-frame clones are kept and a portion is missing. The sample records around 8,000 clones, 65% to 90% being singletons. Study-wide findings and caveats: Top clone share appeared to fall from AAH through AIS, MIA, adenocarcinoma. Normal lung had highest clonality; later lesions appeared denser, more diverse.

The CDR3 contains 13 residues. CDR1 and CDR2 (germline): SGHTA, FQGTGA. Premalignant or tumor cells were enriched by macro-dissection after pathologic assessment. Sequenced material: FFPE minimally invasive lung adenocarcinoma tissue. This chain joins TRBV7-3 and TRBJ1-2; no definite D call. The sequence derives from a person aged 65-85 years with lung adenocarcinoma. Here the CDR3 DNA reads TGTGCCAGCAGCTTATACAATCTCTCCTGGTACACTTTC. It encodes CASSLYNLSWYTF.